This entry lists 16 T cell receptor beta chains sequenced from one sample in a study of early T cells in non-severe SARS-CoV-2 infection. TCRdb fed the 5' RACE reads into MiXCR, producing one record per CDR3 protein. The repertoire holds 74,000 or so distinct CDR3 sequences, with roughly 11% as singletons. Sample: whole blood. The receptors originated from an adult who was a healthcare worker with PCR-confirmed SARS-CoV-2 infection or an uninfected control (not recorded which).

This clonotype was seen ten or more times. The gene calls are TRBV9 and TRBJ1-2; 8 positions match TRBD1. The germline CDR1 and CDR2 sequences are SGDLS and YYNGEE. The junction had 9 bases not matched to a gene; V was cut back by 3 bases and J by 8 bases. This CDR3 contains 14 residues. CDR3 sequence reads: CASSALTGEQGYTF. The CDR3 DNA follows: TGTGCCAGCAGCGCCCTGACAGGGGAACAAGGCTACACCTTC. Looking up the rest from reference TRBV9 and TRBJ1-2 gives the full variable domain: DSGVTQTPKHLITATGQRVTLRCSPRSGDLSVYWYQQSLDQGLQFLIQYYNGEERAKGNILERFSAQQFPDLHSELNLSSLELGDSALYFCASSALTGEQGYTFGSGTRLTVV.

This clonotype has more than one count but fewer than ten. This CDR3 reads CASSSSTGVSYEQYF. DNA for the CDR3: TGTGCCAGCAGCTCCTCAACAGGGGTCTCCTACGAGCAGTACTTC. The rearrangement joins TRBV7-2 to TRBJ2-7, with 7 bases aligning to TRBD1. Per germline, CDR1 SGHTA and CDR2 FQGNSA. V trimming: 4 bases; J trimming: 0 bases; junction bases outside the gene matches: 6. The CDR3 has 15 amino acids.

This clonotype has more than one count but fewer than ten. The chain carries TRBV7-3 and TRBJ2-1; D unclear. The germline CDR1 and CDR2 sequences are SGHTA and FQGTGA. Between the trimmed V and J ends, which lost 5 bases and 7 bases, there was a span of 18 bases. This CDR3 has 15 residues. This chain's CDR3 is CASSPLSEIGNEQFF. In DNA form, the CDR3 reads TGTGCCAGCAGCCCCCTGAGTGAGATTGGGAATGAGCAGTTCTTC.

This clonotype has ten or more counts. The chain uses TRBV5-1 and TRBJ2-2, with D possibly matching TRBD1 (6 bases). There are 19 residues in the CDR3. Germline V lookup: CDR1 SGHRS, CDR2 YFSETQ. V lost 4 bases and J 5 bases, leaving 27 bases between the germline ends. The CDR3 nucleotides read TGCGCCAGCAGCAAGGCGAGCCGACAGGATAGAGGAATGACCGGGGAGCTGTTTTTT. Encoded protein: CASSKASRQDRGMTGELFF.

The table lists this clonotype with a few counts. CDR3 region: CASAATRAGGPGYYNEQFF. CDR3 bases: TGTGCCAGCGCCGCAACCCGCGCAGGGGGGCCAGGGTACTACAATGAGCAGTTCTTC. V usage is TRBV5-6 and J usage is TRBJ2-1, with D possibly TRBD1 on 7 matching bases. This CDR3 is 19 amino acids long. Germline CDR1 reads SGHDT; CDR2 reads YYEEEE. Trimming removed 7 bases at V and 3 bases at J, with 29 bases between.

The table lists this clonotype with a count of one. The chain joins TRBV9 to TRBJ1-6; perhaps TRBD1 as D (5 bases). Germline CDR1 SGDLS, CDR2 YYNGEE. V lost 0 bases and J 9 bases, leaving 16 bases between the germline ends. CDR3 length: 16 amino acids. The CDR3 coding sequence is TGTGCCAGCAGCGTAGAACAGTCCCTCGGGGGTTCACCCCTCCACTTT. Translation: CASSVEQSLGGSPLHF.

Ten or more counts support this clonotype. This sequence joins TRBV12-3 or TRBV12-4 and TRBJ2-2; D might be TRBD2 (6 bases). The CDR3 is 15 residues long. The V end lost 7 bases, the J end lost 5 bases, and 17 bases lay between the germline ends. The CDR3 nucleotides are TGTGCCAGCACCGACCCCGGAGGGCGGACCGGGGAGCTGTTTTTT. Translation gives CASTDPGGRTGELFF.

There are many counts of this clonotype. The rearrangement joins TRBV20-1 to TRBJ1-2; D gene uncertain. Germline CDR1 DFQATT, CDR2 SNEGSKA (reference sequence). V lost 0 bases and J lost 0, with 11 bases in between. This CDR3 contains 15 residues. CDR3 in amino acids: CSARDVKDPNYGYTF. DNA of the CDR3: TGCAGTGCTAGAGATGTAAAGGATCCTAACTATGGCTACACCTTC.

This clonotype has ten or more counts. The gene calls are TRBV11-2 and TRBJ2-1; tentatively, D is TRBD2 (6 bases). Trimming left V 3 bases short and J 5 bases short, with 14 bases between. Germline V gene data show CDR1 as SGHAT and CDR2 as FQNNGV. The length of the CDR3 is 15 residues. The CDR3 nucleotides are TGTGCCAGCAGCTTTACTAGCCCGAGCCACAATGAGCAGTTCTTC. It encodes CASSFTSPSHNEQFF.

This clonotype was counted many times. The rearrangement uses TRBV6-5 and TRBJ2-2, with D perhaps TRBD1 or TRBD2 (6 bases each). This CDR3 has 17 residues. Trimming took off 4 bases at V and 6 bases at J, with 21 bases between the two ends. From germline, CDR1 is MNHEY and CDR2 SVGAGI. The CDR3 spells CASSSAGGLPGAGELFF. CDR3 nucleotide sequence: TGTGCCAGCAGTTCGGCCGGGGGCCTCCCCGGGGCCGGGGAGCTGTTTTTT.

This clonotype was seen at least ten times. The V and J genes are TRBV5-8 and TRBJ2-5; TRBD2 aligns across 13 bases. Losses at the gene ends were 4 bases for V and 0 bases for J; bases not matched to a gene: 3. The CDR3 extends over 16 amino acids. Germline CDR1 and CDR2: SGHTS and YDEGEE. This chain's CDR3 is CASSPGLAGDQETQYF. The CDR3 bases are TGTGCCAGCAGCCCCGGACTAGCGGGGGACCAAGAGACCCAGTACTTC.

The chain's CDR3 is CASSFHPAGEETQYF. CDR3 bases: TGTGCCAGCAGCTTCCACCCGGCCGGGGAGGAGACCCAGTACTTC. The V and J genes are TRBV11-2 and TRBJ2-5; maybe TRBD2 (5 bases). Trimming cost V 3 bases and J 5 bases, with 16 bases left between them. The germline CDR1 and CDR2 sequences are SGHAT and FQNNGV. The CDR3 spans 15 residues.

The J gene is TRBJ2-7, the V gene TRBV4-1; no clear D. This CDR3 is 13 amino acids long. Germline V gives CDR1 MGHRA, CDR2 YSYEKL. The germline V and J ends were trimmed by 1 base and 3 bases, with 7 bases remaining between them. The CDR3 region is CASSQGQDYEQYF. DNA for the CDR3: TGCGCCAGCAGCCAAGGTCAGGACTACGAGCAGTACTTC.

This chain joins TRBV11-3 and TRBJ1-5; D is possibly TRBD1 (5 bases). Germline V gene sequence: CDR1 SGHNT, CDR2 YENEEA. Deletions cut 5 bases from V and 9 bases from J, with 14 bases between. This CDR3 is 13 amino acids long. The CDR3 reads CASSAGTIGPQHF. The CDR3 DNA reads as TGTGCCAGCAGCGCGGGGACCATTGGGCCCCAGCATTTT.

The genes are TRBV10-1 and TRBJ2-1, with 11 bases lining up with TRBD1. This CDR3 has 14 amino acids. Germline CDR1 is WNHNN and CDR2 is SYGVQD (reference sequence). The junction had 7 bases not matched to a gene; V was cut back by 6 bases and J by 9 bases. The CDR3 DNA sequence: TGCGCCAGCAGGGCGGGACAGGGGGTTTGTGAGCAGTTCTTC. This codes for CASRAGQGVCEQFF.

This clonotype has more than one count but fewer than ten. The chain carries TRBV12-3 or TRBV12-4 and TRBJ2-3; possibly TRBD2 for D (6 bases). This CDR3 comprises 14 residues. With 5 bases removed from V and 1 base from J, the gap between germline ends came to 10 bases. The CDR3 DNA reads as TGTGCCAGCAGTCGGCGGGGAGGCACAGATACGCAGTATTTT. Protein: CASSRRGGTDTQYF.